This T cell receptor (beta chain) was recorded in a study of control samples from healthy donors and cancer patients. Trimming removed 8 bases from V and 4 bases from J, with 13 bases in between. The V gene's germline CDR1 is SQVTM and CDR2 ANQGSEA. The CDR3 loop spans 12 amino acids. Profiling relied on immunoSEQ multiplex PCR, and the TCRdb table lists in-frame clones only, not all of them. This table has fewer than 90,000 clones, 70% to 90% appearing once. The clonotype was recovered from a woman aged 50 to 60 in good health. The sample comprised blood. The chain is built from TRBV29-1 and TRBJ2-3, with a weak D call TRBD1 (7 bases). As DNA, the CDR3 is TGCAGCTCAGGAGGGGGCCCAGATACGCAGTATTTT. This encodes CSSGGGPDTQYF.